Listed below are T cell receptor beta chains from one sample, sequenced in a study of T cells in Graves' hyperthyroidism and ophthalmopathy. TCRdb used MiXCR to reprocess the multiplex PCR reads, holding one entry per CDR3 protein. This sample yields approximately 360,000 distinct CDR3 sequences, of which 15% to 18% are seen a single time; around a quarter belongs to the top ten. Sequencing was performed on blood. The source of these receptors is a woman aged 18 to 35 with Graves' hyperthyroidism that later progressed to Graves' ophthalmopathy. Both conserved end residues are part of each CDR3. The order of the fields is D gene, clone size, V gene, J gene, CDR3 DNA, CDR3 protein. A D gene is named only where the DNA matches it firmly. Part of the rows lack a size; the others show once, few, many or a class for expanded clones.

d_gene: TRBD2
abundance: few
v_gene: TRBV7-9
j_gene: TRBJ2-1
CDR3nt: TGTGCCAGCAGCCCTAGCGGGAGGGTCTACAATGAGCAGTTCTTC
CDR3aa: CASSPSGRVYNEQFF

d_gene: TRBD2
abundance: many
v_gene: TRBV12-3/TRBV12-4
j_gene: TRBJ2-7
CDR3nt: TGTGCCAGCAGTCTCTTCACTAGCGGGTTTTCCTACGAGCAGTACTTC
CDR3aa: CASSLFTSGFSYEQYF

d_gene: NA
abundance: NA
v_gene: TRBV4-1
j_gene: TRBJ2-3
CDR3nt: TGCGCCAGCAGCCAAGATGGAAAGGGGACCGATACGCAGTATTTT
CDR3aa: CASSQDGKGTDTQYF

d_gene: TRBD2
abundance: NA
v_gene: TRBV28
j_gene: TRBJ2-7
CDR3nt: TGTGCCAGCAGAAAAGGGACTAGCGGGAGCTTGCAGTACTTC
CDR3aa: CASRKGTSGSLQYF

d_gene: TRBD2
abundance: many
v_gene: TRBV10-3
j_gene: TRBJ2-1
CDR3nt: TGTGCCATCAGTGAGACATACTTTAGCGGGAGTTCCTACAATGAGCAGTTCTTC
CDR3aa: CAISETYFSGSSYNEQFF

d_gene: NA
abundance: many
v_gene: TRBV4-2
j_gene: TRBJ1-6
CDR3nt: TGTGCCAGCACTGAGGACATTGGGTATTCACCCCTCCACTTT
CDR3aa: CASTEDIGYSPLHF

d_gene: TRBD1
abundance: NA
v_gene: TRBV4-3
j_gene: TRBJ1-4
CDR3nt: TGCGCCAGCAGCCCGGGACAGGGGGTGGGAGGTGAAAAACTGTTTTTT
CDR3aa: CASSPGQGVGGEKLFF

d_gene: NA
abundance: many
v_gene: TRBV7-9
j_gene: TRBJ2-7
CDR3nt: TGTGCCAGCAGCCGCATTGGGGCCCCCTACGAGCAGTACTTC
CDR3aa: CASSRIGAPYEQYF

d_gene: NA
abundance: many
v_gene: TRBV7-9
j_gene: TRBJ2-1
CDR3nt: TGTGCCAGCAGCGTCAGTCGGTGGTACAATGAGCAGTTCTTC
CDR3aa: CASSVSRWYNEQFF

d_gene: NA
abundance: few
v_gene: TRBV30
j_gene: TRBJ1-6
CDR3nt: TGTGCCTGGAGTGAGTGGGGCAGAAATTCACCCCTCCACTTT
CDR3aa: CAWSEWGRNSPLHF

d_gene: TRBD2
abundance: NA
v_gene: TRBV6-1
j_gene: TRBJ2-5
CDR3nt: TGTGCCAGCACCGACAGACGGGGGTCGGGAGGTGAGACCCAGTACTTC
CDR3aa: CASTDRRGSGGETQYF

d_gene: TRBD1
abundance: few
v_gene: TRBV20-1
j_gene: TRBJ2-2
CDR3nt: TGCAGTGCCGAGGGGGCCACCGGGGAGCTGTTTTTT
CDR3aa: CSAEGATGELFF

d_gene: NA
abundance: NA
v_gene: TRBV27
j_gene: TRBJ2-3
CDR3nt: TGTGCCAGCAGCAGGGGATTTAGCACAGATACGCAGTATTTT
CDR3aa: CASSRGFSTDTQYF

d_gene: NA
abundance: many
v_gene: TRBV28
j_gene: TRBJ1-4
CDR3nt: TGTGCCAGCAGCCCAACGGGGCGTGGTAATGAAAAACTGTTTTTT
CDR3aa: CASSPTGRGNEKLFF

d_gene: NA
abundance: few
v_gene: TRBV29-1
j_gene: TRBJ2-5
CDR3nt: TGCAGCGTTGATGTACAGAGAGACCAAGAGACCCAGTACTTC
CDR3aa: CSVDVQRDQETQYF

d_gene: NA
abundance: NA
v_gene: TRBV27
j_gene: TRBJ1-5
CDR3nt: TGTGCCAGCACCACGGGGGTAGGCAATCAGCCCCAGCATTTT
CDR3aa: CASTTGVGNQPQHF

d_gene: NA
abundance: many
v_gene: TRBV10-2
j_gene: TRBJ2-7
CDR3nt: TGCGCCAGCGCCGGGACTGAAACCTACGAGCAGTACTTC
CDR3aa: CASAGTETYEQYF

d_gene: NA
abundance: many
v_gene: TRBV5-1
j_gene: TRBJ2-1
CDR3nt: TGCGCCAGCAGCTTGACGGGAGTAGCCTACAATGAGCAGTTCTTC
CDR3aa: CASSLTGVAYNEQFF

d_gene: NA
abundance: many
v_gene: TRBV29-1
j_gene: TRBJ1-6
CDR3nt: TGCAGCGTCCTCCCGGGACAAGGGAATCATAATTCACCCCTCCACTTT
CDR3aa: CSVLPGQGNHNSPLHF

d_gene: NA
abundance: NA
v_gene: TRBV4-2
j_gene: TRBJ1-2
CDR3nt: TGTGCCAGCAGCCCTAGTCCAGAGGTTAACTATGGCTACACCTTC
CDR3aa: CASSPSPEVNYGYTF

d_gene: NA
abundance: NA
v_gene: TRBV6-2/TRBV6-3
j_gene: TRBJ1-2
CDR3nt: TGTGCCAGCAGCAGAGGCGCGGGCTACACCTTC
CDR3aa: CASSRGAGYTF

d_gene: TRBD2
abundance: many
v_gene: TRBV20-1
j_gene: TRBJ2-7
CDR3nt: TGCAGTGCTAGAGATCTGGCGGGAGGTCTCTACGAGCAGTACTTC
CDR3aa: CSARDLAGGLYEQYF

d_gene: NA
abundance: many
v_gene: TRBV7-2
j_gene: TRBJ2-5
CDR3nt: TGTGCCAGCAGCTTAGATCGGGGAGGTCAAGAGACCCAGTACTTC
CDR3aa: CASSLDRGGQETQYF

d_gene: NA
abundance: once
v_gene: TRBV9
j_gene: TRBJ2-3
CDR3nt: TGTGCCAGCAGCTTCTCCTCATGGGCAGATACGCAGTATTTT
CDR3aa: CASSFSSWADTQYF

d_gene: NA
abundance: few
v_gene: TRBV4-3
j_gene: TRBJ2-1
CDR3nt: TGCGCCAGCAGCCAAGATCGCCTACTAGTGAGCTCCTACAATGAGCAGTTCTTC
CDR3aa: CASSQDRLLVSSYNEQFF

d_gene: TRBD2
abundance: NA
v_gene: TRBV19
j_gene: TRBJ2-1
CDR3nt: TGTGCCAGTAGTATGATACTAGCGGGAGGTTACAATGAGCAGTTCTTC
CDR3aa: CASSMILAGGYNEQFF

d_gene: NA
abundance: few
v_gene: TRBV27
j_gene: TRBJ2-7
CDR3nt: TGTGCCAGCAAGGGCCCCCACGAGCAGTACTTC
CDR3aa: CASKGPHEQYF

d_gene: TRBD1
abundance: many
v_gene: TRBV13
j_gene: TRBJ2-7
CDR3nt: TGTGCCAGCAGCCCGTCGGGACAGGGATTCTACGAGCAGTACTTC
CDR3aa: CASSPSGQGFYEQYF

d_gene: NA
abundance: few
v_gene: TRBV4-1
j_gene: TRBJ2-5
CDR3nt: TGCGCCAGCAGCTACCGGGAAACAGATCAAGAGACCCAGTACTTC
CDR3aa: CASSYRETDQETQYF

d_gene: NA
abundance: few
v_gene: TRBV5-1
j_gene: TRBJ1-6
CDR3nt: TGCGCCAGCAGCTTAAACCAGGGCTCCTATAATTCACCCCTCCACTTT
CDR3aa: CASSLNQGSYNSPLHF

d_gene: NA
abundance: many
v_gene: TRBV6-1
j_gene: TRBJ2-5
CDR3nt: TGTGCCAGCAGTTATAACCCAATATCTATGATCCAGTACTTC
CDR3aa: CASSYNPISMIQYF